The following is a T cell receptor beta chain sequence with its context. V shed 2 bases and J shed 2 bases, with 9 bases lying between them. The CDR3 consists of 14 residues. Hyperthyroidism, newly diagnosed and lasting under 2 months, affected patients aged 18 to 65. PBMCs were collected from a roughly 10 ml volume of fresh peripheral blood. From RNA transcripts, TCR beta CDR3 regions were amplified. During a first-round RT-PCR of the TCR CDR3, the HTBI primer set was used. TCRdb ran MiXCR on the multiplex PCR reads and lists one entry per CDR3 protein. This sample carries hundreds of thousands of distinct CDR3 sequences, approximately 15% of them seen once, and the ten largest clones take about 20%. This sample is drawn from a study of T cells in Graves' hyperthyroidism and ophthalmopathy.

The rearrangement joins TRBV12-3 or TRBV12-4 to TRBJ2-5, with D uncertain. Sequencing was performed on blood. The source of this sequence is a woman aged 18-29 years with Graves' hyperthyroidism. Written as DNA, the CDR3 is TGTGCCAGCAGTTTATGGCAGAGACAAGAGACCCAGTACTTC. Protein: CASSLWQRQETQYF.